The 18 T cell receptor beta chains given below trace back to one sample, sequenced in a study of cytomegalovirus exposure and HLA in healthy donors. PCR primers comprised 60 Vbeta and 13 Jbeta primers. Measured with immunoSEQ multiplex PCR; TCRdb has only the in-frame clones, and not every one. Its table lists roughly 60,000 clones. The sequenced sample was PBMCs. Receptors were obtained from a woman aged 18 to 35 in good health and CMV-seronegative.

Concerning this clone: At one boundary the junction diverges from the germline segment, which might be a read error. The chain links TRBV30 to TRBJ2-7; 11 bases are a match to TRBD2. CDR1 and CDR2 (germline): GTSNPN, SVGIG (reference sequence). The CDR3 sequence is 15 residues long. Here the CDR3 DNA reads TGTGCCGGGAGAACACTAGCGGGAGCGCATGGGGAGCAGTACTTC. This codes for CAGRTLAGAHGEQYF.

This chain connects TRBV19 to TRBJ1-2; D may be TRBD1 (6 bases). The germline V gene encodes CDR1 LNHDA and CDR2 SQIVND (reference sequence). Trimming stripped 7 bases from V and 7 bases from J, with 16 bases between. The CDR3 is made up of 13 amino acids. CDR3 nucleotides: TGTGCCAGTAATTCAGGGGCCCTCGGTGGCTACACCTTC. Amino acid sequence: CASNSGALGGYTF.

In the case of this clone: The junction shows a germline mismatch at one end, possibly a read error. The same CDR3 arises from other DNA sequences in this sample as well. This chain links TRBV6-5 with TRBJ1-1, with 10 bases identical to TRBD1. CDR1 MNHEY and CDR2 SVGAGI come from the germline V gene. The CDR3 has 16 residues. CDR3 amino acids: CASSSDRDRGGTEAFF. The CDR3 DNA follows: TGTGCCAGCAGTTCCGATCGGGACAGGGGAGGAACTGAAGCTTTCTTC.

V gene TRBV29-1 combines with J gene TRBJ1-1; tentative D call: TRBD1 (6 bases). The CDR3 extends over 12 amino acids. With 6 bases removed from V and 2 bases from J, the gap between germline ends came to 10 bases. Per germline, CDR1 SQVTM and CDR2 ANQGSEA. CDR3 protein: CSVGDINTEAFF. CDR3 DNA: TGCAGCGTCGGGGACATTAACACTGAAGCTTTCTTT.

The chain carries TRBV7-6 and TRBJ1-2; D is undetermined. V gave up 5 bases and J gave up 4 bases, with 14 bases separating them. Germline CDR1 and CDR2: SGHVS and FNYEAQ. This CDR3 comprises 14 residues. The CDR3 region is CASSPLLPGYGYTF. The DNA of the CDR3 is TGTGCCAGCAGCCCCCTACTCCCCGGCTATGGCTACACCTTC.

In DNA, the CDR3 is TGTGCCAGCGAGACTAGCGGGAGGGCCCACGAGCAGTACTTC. Protein product: CASETSGRAHEQYF. The rearrangement uses TRBV6-1 and TRBJ2-7; TRBD2 matches at 14 bases. Germline CDR1 is MNHNS and CDR2 is SASEGT. The trim removed 8 bases at V and 5 bases at J, leaving 5 bases unmatched. The CDR3 contains 14 residues.

V is TRBV4-2 and J is TRBJ2-7, with D perhaps matching TRBD2 (6 bases). The CDR3 totals 13 residues. V gave up 4 bases and J gave up 2 bases, with 9 bases separating them. Germline V gene data show CDR1 as LGHNA and CDR2 as YNFKEQ. The CDR3 protein is CASSPTGAYEQYF. As DNA, the CDR3 is TGTGCCAGCAGCCCAACGGGAGCCTACGAGCAGTACTTC.

The rearrangement links TRBV30 to TRBJ1-2, with D uncertain. V lost 1 base and J 4 bases, leaving 10 bases between the germline ends. CDR3 size: 13 residues. Per germline, CDR1 GTSNPN and CDR2 SVGIG (reference sequence). CDR3: CAWSDQAFYGYTF. The CDR3 DNA reads TGTGCCTGGAGTGATCAGGCGTTCTATGGCTACACCTTC.

This chain links TRBV28 with TRBJ2-7; maybe TRBD1 (6 bases). This CDR3 has 15 residues. Germline CDR1 reads MDHEN; CDR2 reads SYDVKM. Trimming shortened V by 4 bases and J by 2 bases, and 15 bases separated the two germline ends. This CDR3 reads CASSSPGEVTYEQYF. In nucleotides, the CDR3 is TGTGCCAGCAGTTCCCCAGGGGAAGTGACCTACGAGCAGTACTTC.

This chain uses TRBV4-2 with TRBJ1-2; TRBD1 matches at 7 bases. This CDR3 comprises 18 residues. Germline loops: CDR1 LGHNA, CDR2 YNFKEQ. Unmatched junction bases numbered 12, after V lost 2 bases and J lost 0 bases. The CDR3 loop is CASSQPVWRTGSNYGYTF. CDR3 sequence (DNA): TGTGCCAGCAGCCAACCCGTATGGAGGACAGGCTCTAACTATGGCTACACCTTC.

Judged by frequency, this clone is medium-sized (0.01 to 0.1%). The chain uses TRBV2 and TRBJ2-1; D is uncertain. V was clipped by 0 bases and J by 0 bases, with 3 bases between them. The CDR3 loop spans 14 amino acids. Germline V gives CDR1 SNHLY, CDR2 FYNNEI. Written as DNA, the CDR3 is TGTGCCAGCAGTGAAGCTAGCTCCTACAATGAGCAGTTCTTC. Translating gives CASSEASSYNEQFF.

The chain links TRBV25-1 to TRBJ2-7; no clear D gene. V shed 4 bases and J shed 5 bases, with 9 bases lying between them. The CDR3 contains 12 residues. Germline assignment: CDR1 MGHDK and CDR2 SYGVNS. CDR3 amino acids: CASSATVDEQYF. The CDR3 DNA follows: TGTGCCAGCAGTGCCACGGTTGACGAGCAGTACTTC.

V usage is TRBV4-1 and J usage is TRBJ2-3; 7 nucleotides agree with TRBD1. Germline CDR1 MGHRA, CDR2 YSYEKL. The CDR3 extends over 15 amino acids. V shed 4 bases, J shed 3 bases, and the junction held 7 bases outside the gene matches. The CDR3 nucleotides read TGCGCCAGCAGCCCCTTGAGGGGGCGGACAGATACGCAGTATTTT. This translates into CASSPLRGRTDTQYF.

To note about this clone: At the DNA level, this CDR3 is encoded by other sequences in the same sample as well. The chain joins TRBV5-1 to TRBJ1-1, with a weak D call TRBD1 (5 bases). V shed 0 bases and J shed 3 bases, with 6 bases lying between them. CDR1 and CDR2 from the germline V gene are SGHRS and YFSETQ. The CDR3 is 13 amino acids. The CDR3 sequence is CASSLGGDTEAFF. The CDR3 DNA reads as TGCGCCAGCAGCTTGGGGGGGGACACTGAAGCTTTCTTT.

J is TRBJ1-5 and V is TRBV25-1; D remains ambiguous. Germline loops: CDR1 MGHDK, CDR2 SYGVNS. V lost 4 bases, J lost 5 bases, and 12 bases lay in between. The CDR3 runs to 14 residues. The CDR3 loop is CASSVRKADQPQHF. CDR3 in DNA: TGTGCCAGCAGTGTGCGAAAGGCGGATCAGCCCCAGCATTTT.

The chain is built from TRBV19 and TRBJ1-1; a possible D gene is TRBD1 (6 bases). The CDR3 contains 13 residues. Looked up from germline, CDR1 is LNHDA and CDR2 is SQIVND (reference sequence). Trimming pared 4 bases from V and 3 bases from J, leaving 9 bases between. CDR3 coding DNA: TGTGCCAGTAGTACACAGGGACACACTGAAGCTTTCTTT. Residues: CASSTQGHTEAFF.

The chain has TRBV25-1 and TRBJ1-5, with D possibly being TRBD1 (5 bases). CDR1 and CDR2 (germline): MGHDK, SYGVNS. Trimming removed 6 bases from V and 8 bases from J, with 14 bases in between. The CDR3 runs to 13 residues. The CDR3 DNA is TGTGCCAGCAGCGGGACGCGGGGCGAGCCCCAGCATTTT. Its protein product is CASSGTRGEPQHF.

For this clone: Sequence at one end of the junction differs from germline and may be a read error. The chain combines TRBV7-7 with TRBJ2-1, with unresolved D. This CDR3 region has 14 residues. Germline CDR1 SSHAT, CDR2 FNYEAQ (reference sequence). CDR3 residues: CASSFTTAANEQFF. The CDR3 region has the DNA TGTGCTAGCAGCTTTACGACCGCGGCCAATGAGCAGTTCTTC.